This TCR beta chain is from a study of blood T cell repertoires in COVID-19. This clone was recorded once. The table came from immunoSEQ multiplex PCR; TCRdb's copy has only in-frame clones and leaves some out. This sample yields about 400,000 clones, of which under 90% are seen a single time; 1.5% to 2% belongs to the top ten. The CDR3 covers 17 residues. Losses at the gene ends were 5 bases for V and 6 bases for J; bases not matched to a gene: 6. CDR1 is SNHLY, CDR2 FYNNEI, per germline. The chain couples TRBV2 to TRBJ2-2, with 16 bases fitting TRBD2. The TCR sequence derives from a woman in her thirties who had recovered from COVID-19. Sequenced: PBMCs or T cells enriched from blood (not recorded which). The CDR3 DNA reads as TGTGCCAGCAGTCCGGGACTAGCGGGGGGGCCCTCCGGGGAGCTGTTTTTT. Protein product: CASSPGLAGGPSGELFF.